The rows below give T cell receptor beta chains drawn from one sample of a study of T cell repertoires in cytomegalovirus infection. MiXCR, run by TCRdb on the reads, gives a single entry per CDR3 protein. The sample lists around 300,000 distinct CDR3 sequences, around 9.5% occurring once. The sequencing input was PBMCs. The source is a human donor in good health (CMV status not recorded). Some clones in this sample may be carry-over from other donors' samples. The conserved cysteine and the conserved F or W are not part of the CDR3 here. Expanded clones get a size class; other rows say once, few or many, or leave the size out.

V: TRBV7-2; size: many; length: 16; CDR3: ASSLVNPGPLAKNIQY
V: TRBV12-3/TRBV12-4; size: -; length: 13; CDR3: ASSSPDSGNGVQF
V: TRBV7-2; size: few; length: 14; CDR3: ASSAGSFGANSPLH
V: TRBV18; size: few; length: 11; CDR3: ASSRTGAAGYT
V: TRBV6-2/TRBV6-3; size: -; length: 11; CDR3: ASSPRQHAPQY
V: TRBV20-1; size: few; length: 11; CDR3: SARGMGHEKLF
V: TRBV6-2/TRBV6-3; size: few; length: 13; CDR3: ASRKAGTSYNEQF
V: TRBV7-9; size: -; length: 18; CDR3: ASSARGGGMGQGAPTEAF
V: TRBV12-3/TRBV12-4; size: many; length: 11; CDR3: ASSFTGAYEQY
V: TRBV11-1; size: few; length: 15; CDR3: ASSLSPSGWSNYGYT
V: TRBV12-3/TRBV12-4; size: many; length: 12; CDR3: ASSLRISYNEQF
V: TRBV7-6; size: few; length: 15; CDR3: ASSPGLAGGRRETQY
V: TRBV20-1; size: few; length: 12; CDR3: SARDSLADYEQY
V: TRBV7-8; size: many; length: 14; CDR3: ASSLRQGQINSPLH
V: TRBV28; size: -; length: 12; CDR3: ASRSGTGYQPQH
V: TRBV4-2; size: many; length: 18; CDR3: ASSQGSEGRGHLWNQPQH
V: TRBV7-6; size: many; length: 17; CDR3: ASSLNSRRTLRSSYEQY
V: TRBV11-2; size: few; length: 11; CDR3: ASSAAPLYGYT
V: TRBV4-2; size: -; length: 15; CDR3: ASSQEGNRGMNTEAF
V: TRBV7-2; size: -; length: 13; CDR3: ASSLRQVNTGELF
V: TRBV27; size: few; length: 11; CDR3: ASSSSDLSEQF
V: TRBV7-2; size: many; length: 11; CDR3: ASSLSISSPLH
V: TRBV20-1; size: few; length: 14; CDR3: SAFPGLAGEGETQY
V: TRBV7-2; size: many; length: 12; CDR3: ASSLAAGSGEQY
V: TRBV28; size: few; length: 14; CDR3: ASSPGWRQGADTQY
V: TRBV12-3/TRBV12-4; size: many; length: 9; CDR3: ASSFRDTQY
V: TRBV7-9; size: many; length: 15; CDR3: ASSQGLAGGRLGEQF